This T cell receptor beta chain was recorded in a study of CD8+ T cells in alopecia areata. The study's findings and limits: In blood and scalp, many expanded lesional clones persisted during tofacitinib.

Extracted RNA was reverse transcribed into cDNA, the sequencing template. The table came from immunoSEQ multiplex PCR; TCRdb's copy has only in-frame clones and leaves some out. The sample lists 180,000 or so clones; 40% to 55% were seen once. The treatment is: oral pan-JAK inhibitor, 5-10 mg twice daily. Peripheral blood and lesional scalp punch biopsies came from alopecia areata patients. Details on this clone: What it binds is unknown.

The receptor comes from a human donor with alopecia areata. Material: CD8+ T cells sorted from blood, obtained around week 54, from a patient treated with tofacitinib.

CDR3 coding DNA: TGTGCCAGCAGTGACAAGCGGGGGGGCCCAGATACGCAGTATTTT. Translating it yields CASSDKRGGPDTQYF. The chain uses TRBV6-4 and TRBJ2-3, with 10 bases that match TRBD2. The CDR3 consists of 15 residues. Germline V gene sequence: CDR1 MRHNA, CDR2 SNTAGT. V shed 2 bases and J 4 bases; nucleotides not matched to a gene: 3.